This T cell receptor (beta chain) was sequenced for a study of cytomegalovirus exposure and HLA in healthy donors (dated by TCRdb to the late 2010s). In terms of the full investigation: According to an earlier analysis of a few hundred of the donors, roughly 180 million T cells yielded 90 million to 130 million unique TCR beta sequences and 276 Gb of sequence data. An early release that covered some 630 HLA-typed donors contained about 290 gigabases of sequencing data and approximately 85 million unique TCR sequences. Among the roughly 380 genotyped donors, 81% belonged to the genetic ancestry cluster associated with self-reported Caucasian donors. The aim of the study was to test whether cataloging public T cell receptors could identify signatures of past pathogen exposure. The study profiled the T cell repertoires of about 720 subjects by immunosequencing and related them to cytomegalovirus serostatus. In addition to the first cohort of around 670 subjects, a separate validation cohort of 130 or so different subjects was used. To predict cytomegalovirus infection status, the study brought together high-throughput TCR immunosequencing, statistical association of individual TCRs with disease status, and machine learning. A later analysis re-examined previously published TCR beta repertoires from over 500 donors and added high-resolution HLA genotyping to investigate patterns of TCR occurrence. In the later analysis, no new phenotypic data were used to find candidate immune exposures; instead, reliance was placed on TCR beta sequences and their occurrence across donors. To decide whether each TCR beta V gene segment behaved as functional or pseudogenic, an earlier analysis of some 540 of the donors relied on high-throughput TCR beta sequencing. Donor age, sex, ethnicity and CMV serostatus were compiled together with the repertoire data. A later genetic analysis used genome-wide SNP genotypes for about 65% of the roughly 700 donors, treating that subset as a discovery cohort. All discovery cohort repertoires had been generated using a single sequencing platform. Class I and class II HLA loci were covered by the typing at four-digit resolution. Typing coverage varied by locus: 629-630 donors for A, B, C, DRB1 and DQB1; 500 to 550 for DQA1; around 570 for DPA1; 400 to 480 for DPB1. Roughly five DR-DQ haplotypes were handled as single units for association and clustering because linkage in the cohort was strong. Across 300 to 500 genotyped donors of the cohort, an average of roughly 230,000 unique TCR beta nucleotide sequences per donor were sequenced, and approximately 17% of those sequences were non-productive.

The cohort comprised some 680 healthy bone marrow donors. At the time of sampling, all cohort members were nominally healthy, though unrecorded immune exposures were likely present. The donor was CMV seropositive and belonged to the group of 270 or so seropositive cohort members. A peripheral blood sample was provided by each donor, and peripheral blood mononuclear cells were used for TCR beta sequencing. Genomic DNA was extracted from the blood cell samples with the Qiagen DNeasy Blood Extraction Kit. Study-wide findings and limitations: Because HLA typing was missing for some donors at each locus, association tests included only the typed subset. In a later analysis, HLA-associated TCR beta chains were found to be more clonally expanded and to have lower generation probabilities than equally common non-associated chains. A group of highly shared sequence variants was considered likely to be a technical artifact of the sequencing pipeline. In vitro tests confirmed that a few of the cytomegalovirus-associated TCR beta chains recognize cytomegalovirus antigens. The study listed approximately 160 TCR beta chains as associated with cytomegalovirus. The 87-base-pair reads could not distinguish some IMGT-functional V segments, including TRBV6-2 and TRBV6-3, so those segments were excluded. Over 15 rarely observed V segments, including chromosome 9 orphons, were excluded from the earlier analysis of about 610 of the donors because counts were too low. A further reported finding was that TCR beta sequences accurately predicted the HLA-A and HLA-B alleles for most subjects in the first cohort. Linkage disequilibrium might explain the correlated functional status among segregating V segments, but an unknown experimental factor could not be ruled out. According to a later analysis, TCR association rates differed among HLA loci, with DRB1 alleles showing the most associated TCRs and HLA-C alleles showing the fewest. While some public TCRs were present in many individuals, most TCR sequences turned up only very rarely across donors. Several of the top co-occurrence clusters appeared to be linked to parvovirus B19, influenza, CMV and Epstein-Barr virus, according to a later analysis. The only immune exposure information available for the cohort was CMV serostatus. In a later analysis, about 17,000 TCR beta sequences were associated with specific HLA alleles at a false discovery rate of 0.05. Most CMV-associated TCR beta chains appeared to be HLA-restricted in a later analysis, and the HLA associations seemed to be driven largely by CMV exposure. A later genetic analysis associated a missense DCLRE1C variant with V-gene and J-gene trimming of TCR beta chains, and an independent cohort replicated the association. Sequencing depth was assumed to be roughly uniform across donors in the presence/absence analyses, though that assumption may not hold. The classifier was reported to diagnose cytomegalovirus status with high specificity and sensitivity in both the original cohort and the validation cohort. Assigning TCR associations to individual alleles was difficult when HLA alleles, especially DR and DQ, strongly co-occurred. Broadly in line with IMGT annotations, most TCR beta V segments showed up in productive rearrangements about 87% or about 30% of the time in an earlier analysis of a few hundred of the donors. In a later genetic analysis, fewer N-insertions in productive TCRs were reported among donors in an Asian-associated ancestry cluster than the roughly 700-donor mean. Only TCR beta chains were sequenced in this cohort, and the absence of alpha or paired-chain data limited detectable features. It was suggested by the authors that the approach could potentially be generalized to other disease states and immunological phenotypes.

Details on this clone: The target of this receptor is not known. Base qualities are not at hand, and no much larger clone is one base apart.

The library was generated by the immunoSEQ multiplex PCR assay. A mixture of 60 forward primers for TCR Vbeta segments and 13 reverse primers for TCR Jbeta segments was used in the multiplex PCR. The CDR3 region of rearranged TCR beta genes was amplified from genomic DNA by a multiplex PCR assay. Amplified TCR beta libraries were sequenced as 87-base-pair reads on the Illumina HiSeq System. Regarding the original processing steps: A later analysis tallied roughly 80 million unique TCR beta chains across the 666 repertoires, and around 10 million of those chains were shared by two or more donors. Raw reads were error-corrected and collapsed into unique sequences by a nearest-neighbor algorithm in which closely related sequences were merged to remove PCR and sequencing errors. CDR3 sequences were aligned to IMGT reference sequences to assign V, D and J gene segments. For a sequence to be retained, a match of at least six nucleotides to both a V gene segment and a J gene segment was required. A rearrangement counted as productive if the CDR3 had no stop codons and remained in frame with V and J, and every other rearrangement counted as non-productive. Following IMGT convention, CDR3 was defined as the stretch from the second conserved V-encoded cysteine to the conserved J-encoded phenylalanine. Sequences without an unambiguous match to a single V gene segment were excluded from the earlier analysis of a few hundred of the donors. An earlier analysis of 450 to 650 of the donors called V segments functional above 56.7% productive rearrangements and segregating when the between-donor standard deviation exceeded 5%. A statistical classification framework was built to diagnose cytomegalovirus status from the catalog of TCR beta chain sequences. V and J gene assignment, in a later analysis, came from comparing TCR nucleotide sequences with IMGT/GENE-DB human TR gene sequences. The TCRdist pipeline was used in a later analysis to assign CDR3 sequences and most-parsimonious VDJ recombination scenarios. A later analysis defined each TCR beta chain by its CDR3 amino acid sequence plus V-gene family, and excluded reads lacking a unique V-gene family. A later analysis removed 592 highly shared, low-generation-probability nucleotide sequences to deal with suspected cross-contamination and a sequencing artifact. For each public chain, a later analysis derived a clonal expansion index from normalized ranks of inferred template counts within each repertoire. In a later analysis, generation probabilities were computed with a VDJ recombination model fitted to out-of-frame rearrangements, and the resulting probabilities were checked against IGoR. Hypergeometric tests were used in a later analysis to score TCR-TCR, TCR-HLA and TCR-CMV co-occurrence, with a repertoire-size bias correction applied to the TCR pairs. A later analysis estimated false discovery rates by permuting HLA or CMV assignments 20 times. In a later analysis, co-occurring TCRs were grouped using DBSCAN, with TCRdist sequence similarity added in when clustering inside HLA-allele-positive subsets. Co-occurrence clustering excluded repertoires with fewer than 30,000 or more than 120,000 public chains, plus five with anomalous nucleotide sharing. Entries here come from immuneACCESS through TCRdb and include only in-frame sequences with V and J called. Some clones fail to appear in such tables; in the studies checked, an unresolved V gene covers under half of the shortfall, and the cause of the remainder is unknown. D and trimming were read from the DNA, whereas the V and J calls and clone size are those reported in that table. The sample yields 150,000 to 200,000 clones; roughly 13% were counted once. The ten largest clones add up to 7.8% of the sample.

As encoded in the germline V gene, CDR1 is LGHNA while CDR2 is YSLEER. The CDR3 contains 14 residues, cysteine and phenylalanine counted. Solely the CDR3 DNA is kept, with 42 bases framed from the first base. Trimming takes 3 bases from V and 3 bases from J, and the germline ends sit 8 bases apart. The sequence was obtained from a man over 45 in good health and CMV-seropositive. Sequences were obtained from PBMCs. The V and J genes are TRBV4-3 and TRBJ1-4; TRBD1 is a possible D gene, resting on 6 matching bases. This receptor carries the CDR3 CASSQDSANEKLFF. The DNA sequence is TGCGCCAGCAGCCAGGACAGCGCTAATGAAAAACTGTTTTTT.